These T cell receptor beta chains were read from a single sample in a study of cytomegalovirus exposure and HLA in healthy donors. The repertoire was sequenced with immunoSEQ multiplex PCR; TCRdb's copy has only in-frame clones and lacks some. The repertoire holds roughly 160,000 clones, with 85% as singletons. Sequencing was carried out using PBMCs. All receptors come from a boy between 2 and 15 years old in good health and CMV-seronegative. The CDR3 runs from the conserved cysteine through the conserved F or W. The order of the fields is CDR3 DNA, CDR3 protein, D gene, J gene, clone size, V gene. A D gene is named only where the DNA matches it firmly. Only part of the rows carry a size: once, few, many, or a class if the clone is expanded.

cdr3_nt: TGCGCCAGCAGCCTGGCCGTCCAGATCACTGAAGCTTTCTTT; cdr3_aa: CASSLAVQITEAFF; d_call: -; j_call: TRBJ1-1; clone_size: -; v_call: TRBV5-1
cdr3_nt: TGTGCCAGCAGCCGCCGGGGTGGGACTGAAGCTTTCTTT; cdr3_aa: CASSRRGGTEAFF; d_call: -; j_call: TRBJ1-1; clone_size: -; v_call: TRBV6-5
cdr3_nt: TGTGCCAGCAGTGAAGTAAGAGTACGGGACACGGGTTCTTGGTACAATGAGCAGTTCTTC; cdr3_aa: CASSEVRVRDTGSWYNEQFF; d_call: -; j_call: TRBJ2-1; clone_size: -; v_call: TRBV6-1
cdr3_nt: TGCGCCAGCAGCCCCGGGACAGGGGATAATGAAAAACTGTTTTTT; cdr3_aa: CASSPGTGDNEKLFF; d_call: TRBD1; j_call: TRBJ1-4; clone_size: once; v_call: TRBV5-1
cdr3_nt: TGTGCCAGCAGTCAGGGTGCAGGGGGCCAGGAGACCCAGTACTTC; cdr3_aa: CASSQGAGGQETQYF; d_call: TRBD1; j_call: TRBJ2-5; clone_size: -; v_call: TRBV6-1
cdr3_nt: TGTGCCAGCAGTTACGGGCCGTACCAAGAGACCCAGTACTTC; cdr3_aa: CASSYGPYQETQYF; d_call: -; j_call: TRBJ2-5; clone_size: -; v_call: TRBV6-5
cdr3_nt: TGTGCCAGCAGGGAAGCGGGAACGGCTTTCTTT; cdr3_aa: CASREAGTAFF; d_call: -; j_call: TRBJ1-1; clone_size: -; v_call: TRBV27
cdr3_nt: TGTGCCAGCAGTTTCAGCCTCGGGGTTGGCACTGAAGCTTTCTTT; cdr3_aa: CASSFSLGVGTEAFF; d_call: -; j_call: TRBJ1-1; clone_size: -; v_call: TRBV27
cdr3_nt: TGCAGCGTCGGGGGGGGCACAGGGGGCAAAATCCCTGGGGCCAACGTCCTGACTTTC; cdr3_aa: CSVGGGTGGKIPGANVLTF; d_call: -; j_call: TRBJ2-6; clone_size: -; v_call: TRBV29-1
cdr3_nt: TGTGCCAGCAGTGATCCAAGGGGGACGGACGGTGTGAACACTGAAGCTTTCTTT; cdr3_aa: CASSDPRGTDGVNTEAFF; d_call: -; j_call: TRBJ1-1; clone_size: once; v_call: TRBV6-1
cdr3_nt: TGTGCCAGCAGTTTATATTCCATCTCTGGGGCCAACGTCCTGACTTTC; cdr3_aa: CASSLYSISGANVLTF; d_call: -; j_call: TRBJ2-6; clone_size: once; v_call: TRBV28
cdr3_nt: TGTGCCTGGGGGGTGGGGGACAAGAATTCACCCCTCCACTTT; cdr3_aa: CAWGVGDKNSPLHF; d_call: -; j_call: TRBJ1-6; clone_size: -; v_call: TRBV30
cdr3_nt: TGTGCCAGCAGCTTAGGCGGGAGGGCCGCCGAGCAGTACTTC; cdr3_aa: CASSLGGRAAEQYF; d_call: TRBD2; j_call: TRBJ2-7; clone_size: -; v_call: TRBV7-9
cdr3_nt: TGTGCCAGTAGTATAGTCGAGGGGGCGTTGAATGAGCAGTTCTTC; cdr3_aa: CASSIVEGALNEQFF; d_call: TRBD1; j_call: TRBJ2-1; clone_size: -; v_call: TRBV19
cdr3_nt: TGCGCCAGCAGCCCGGGGGGTGTGCGGGTGAATTCACCCCTCCACTTT; cdr3_aa: CASSPGGVRVNSPLHF; d_call: -; j_call: TRBJ1-6; clone_size: -; v_call: TRBV23-1
cdr3_nt: TGCAGCGTTGACCGGGGTGGAGAGACCCAGTACTTC; cdr3_aa: CSVDRGGETQYF; d_call: -; j_call: TRBJ2-5; clone_size: -; v_call: TRBV29-1